This passage covers 29 T cell receptor beta chains from one sample sequenced in a study of CD8 T cells in ankylosing spondylitis. TCRdb re-derived calls from the 5' RACE reads in MiXCR, one entry per CDR3 protein. The sample contains about 25,000 distinct CDR3 sequences, less than 3% of which appear only once. Material for sequencing was blood, either unsorted or a sorted T cell fraction (not recorded which). These receptor sequences come from a female donor with ankylosing spondylitis or in good health (not recorded which).

This clonotype was counted at least ten times. CDR3 nucleotides: TGTGCCAGCAGCCCACGGGACAGGCTTAATGAAAAACTGTTTTTT. This codes for CASSPRDRLNEKLFF. The rearrangement uses TRBV9 and TRBJ1-4; 8 bases are shared with TRBD1. Germline loops: CDR1 SGDLS, CDR2 YYNGEE. Germline trimming cut 4 bases from V and 4 bases from J; bases unmatched to any gene: 6. The CDR3 is made up of 15 amino acids. Based on the CDR3 plus reference TRBV9 and TRBJ1-4, the full variable domain is DSGVTQTPKHLITATGQRVTLRCSPRSGDLSVYWYQQSLDQGLQFLIQYYNGEERAKGNILERFSAQQFPDLHSELNLSSLELGDSALYFCASSPRDRLNEKLFFGSGTQLSVL.

This clonotype was counted at least ten times. The chain combines TRBV9 with TRBJ2-7, with D perhaps matching TRBD2 (7 bases). The germline CDR1 and CDR2 sequences are SGDLS and YYNGEE. Deletions cut 4 bases from V and 0 bases from J, with 17 bases between. The CDR3 loop spans 16 amino acids. CDR3 DNA: TGTGCCAGCAGCCCCCGGGGGGCAGAGAGCTCCTACGAGCAGTACTTC. The encoded protein is CASSPRGAESSYEQYF.

Ten or more counts support this clonotype. This CDR3 reads CASSVGSLARPTDTQYF. DNA of the CDR3: TGTGCCAGCAGCGTAGGTTCCCTAGCCAGACCCACAGATACGCAGTATTTT. The chain couples TRBV9 to TRBJ2-3; a weak D match, TRBD2 (5 bases). Germline loops: CDR1 SGDLS, CDR2 YYNGEE. Trimming took off 0 bases at V and 2 bases at J, with 16 bases between the two ends. The CDR3 runs 17 residues.

This clonotype was picked up many times. J is TRBJ2-1 and V is TRBV21-1; the listed D gene, TRBD1, was not tested against the DNA. TRBV21-1 counts as a pseudogene. The CDR3 consists of 17 residues. The CDR3 loop reads CASSTPAPGQGDNEQFF. The CDR3 DNA reads TGTGCCAGCAGCACCCCCGCCCCGGGACAGGGCGACAATGAGCAGTTCTTC.

This clonotype occurred many times. The genes are TRBV9 and TRBJ1-3; 7 nucleotides line up with TRBD1. Germline assignment: CDR1 SGDLS and CDR2 YYNGEE. Trimming cost V 3 bases and J 3 bases; bases outside gene matches: 6. The CDR3 has 15 residues. As DNA, the CDR3 is TGTGCCAGCAGCGCCCAGGGGGGTATTGGAAACACCATATATTTT. This translates into CASSAQGGIGNTIYF.

The sample holds many counts of this clonotype. The chain links TRBV9 to TRBJ2-1, with 9 nucleotides matching TRBD1. J was trimmed by 3 bases and V by 0 bases; bases with no gene match: 4. From germline, CDR1 is SGDLS and CDR2 YYNGEE. The CDR3 contains 16 residues. CDR3 sequence: CASSVAGTGYYNEQFF. In nucleotides, the CDR3 is TGTGCCAGCAGCGTAGCAGGGACAGGGTACTACAATGAGCAGTTCTTC. Supplemented by reference TRBV9 and TRBJ2-1, the full variable domain reads DSGVTQTPKHLITATGQRVTLRCSPRSGDLSVYWYQQSLDQGLQFLIQYYNGEERAKGNILERFSAQQFPDLHSELNLSSLELGDSALYFCASSVAGTGYYNEQFFGPGTRLTVL.

This clonotype was recorded at least ten times. The chain has TRBV9 and TRBJ2-7, with 9 bases lining up with TRBD1. This CDR3 has 15 residues. Germline CDR1 is SGDLS and CDR2 is YYNGEE. Trimming at V came to 0 bases and at J to 2 bases, leaving 3 bases not matched to a gene. The CDR3 DNA reads TGTGCCAGCAGCGTAGGGGGACAGGGTACCTACGAGCAGTACTTC. Translating gives CASSVGGQGTYEQYF.

This clonotype showed up many times. V gene TRBV9 combines with J gene TRBJ2-3; 7 positions agree with TRBD1. The CDR3 sequence is 15 residues long. The trim removed 0 bases at V and 6 bases at J, leaving 7 bases unmatched. The germline gives CDR1 SGDLS, CDR2 YYNGEE. CDR3 bases: TGTGCCAGCAGCGTAGGAGAAGGGGGCTGGGATACGCAGTATTTT. This translates into CASSVGEGGWDTQYF.

This clonotype was counted ten times or more. The rearrangement links TRBV9 to TRBJ2-5, with 9 nucleotides matching TRBD1. J lost 3 bases, V lost 0 bases, and 3 bases had no gene match. Looked up from germline, CDR1 is SGDLS and CDR2 is YYNGEE. This CDR3 comprises 15 residues. The CDR3 here is CASSVVGTGKETQYF. The DNA for the CDR3 is TGTGCCAGCAGCGTAGTCGGGACAGGGAAAGAGACCCAGTACTTC.

This clonotype appeared many times. The rearrangement joins TRBV9 to TRBJ1-1; D is uncertain. Germline V gene lookup returns CDR1 SGDLS and CDR2 YYNGEE. The CDR3 has 13 residues. The V end was cut by 4 bases, the J end by 4 bases, with 11 bases between. CDR3 bases: TGTGCCAGCAGCATTCGAGTGGGCACTGAAGCTTTCTTT. It translates to CASSIRVGTEAFF.

In its sample, this clonotype was seen many times. J is TRBJ2-1 and V is TRBV9; 10 positions match TRBD1. The germline gives CDR1 SGDLS, CDR2 YYNGEE. The length of the CDR3 is 16 residues. V dropped 4 bases and J dropped 3; count of bases not matched to a gene: 7. The CDR3 sequence: CASSPEGQGNYNEQFF. CDR3 coding DNA: TGTGCCAGCAGCCCAGAGGGACAGGGGAACTACAATGAGCAGTTCTTC.

This clonotype was observed at least ten times. V usage is TRBV9 and J usage is TRBJ2-2; D is unclear. V was cut by 4 bases and J by 0 bases, with 16 bases left in between. Germline loops: CDR1 SGDLS, CDR2 YYNGEE. This CDR3 comprises 17 residues. CDR3 nucleotide sequence: TGTGCCAGCAGCACTTTTGCTGGGCCTTCGAACACCGGGGAGCTGTTTTTT. It specifies CASSTFAGPSNTGELFF.

This clonotype was detected ten times or more. The V call is TRBV6-4, the J call TRBJ2-1, with 7 bases that match TRBD2. CDR1 MRHNA and CDR2 SNTAGT come from the germline V gene. J gave up 8 bases and V 8 bases, and 15 bases lay outside the gene matches. CDR3 length: 15 residues. The CDR3 DNA reads as TGTGCCAGCCCCCCTCCGGGACTAAGGTTCGATGAGCAGTTCTTC. Amino acid sequence: CASPPPGLRFDEQFF.

This clonotype occurred many times. The chain combines TRBV9 with TRBJ2-4; D is unclear. In germline, CDR1 is SGDLS, CDR2 YYNGEE. This CDR3 has 13 residues. Trimming stripped 0 bases from V and 5 bases from J, with 6 bases between. As DNA, the CDR3 is TGTGCCAGCAGCGTAGGTGTTGAAAACATTCAGTACTTC. This encodes CASSVGVENIQYF.

This clonotype came up many times. This chain uses TRBV9 with TRBJ2-1, with 8 bases aligning to TRBD2. J was trimmed by 6 bases and V by 3 bases; bases with no gene match: 8. The CDR3 is 15 amino acids. CDR1 is SGDLS and CDR2 is YYNGEE in the germline V gene. The CDR3 loop reads CASSALPGGANEQFF. CDR3 in DNA: TGTGCCAGCAGCGCCCTCCCGGGGGGGGCCAATGAGCAGTTCTTC.

This clonotype was counted ten times or more. The rearrangement links TRBV9 to TRBJ2-4; D call uncertain. V gave up 2 bases and J gave up 8 bases, with 11 bases separating them. Per germline, CDR1 SGDLS and CDR2 YYNGEE. The CDR3 consists of 13 residues. In DNA form, the CDR3 reads TGTGCCAGCAGCGTCGCCGGGTCGTACATTCAGTACTTC. Translated: CASSVAGSYIQYF.

This clonotype came up many times. The chain has TRBV9 and TRBJ1-3, with no clear D. Per germline, CDR1 SGDLS and CDR2 YYNGEE. The CDR3 has 16 residues. Trimming left V 4 bases short and J 0 bases short, with 14 bases between. The CDR3 coding sequence is TGTGCCAGCAGCCCCGAACCCGCGAGCTCTGGAAACACCATATATTTT. It specifies CASSPEPASSGNTIYF.

This clonotype has ten or more counts. The V gene is TRBV9, the J gene TRBJ1-6; TRBD1 agrees at 10 bases. The CDR3 loop spans 16 amino acids. The J segment lost 9 bases and the V segment lost 0 bases, leaving 6 bases of the junction unmatched. The germline V gene encodes CDR1 SGDLS and CDR2 YYNGEE. The CDR3 DNA follows: TGTGCCAGCAGCGTAGCTCTAGGGGACAGGGGTTCACCCCTCCACTTT. Its translation is CASSVALGDRGSPLHF.

Many counts were recorded for this clonotype. The rearrangement links TRBV9 to TRBJ2-2; 7 nucleotides agree with TRBD2. The CDR3 contains 16 residues. Trimming at V came to 3 bases and at J to 0 bases, leaving 5 bases not matched to a gene. Germline values: CDR1 SGDLS, CDR2 YYNGEE. The CDR3 here is CASSAGLRANTGELFF. CDR3 bases: TGTGCCAGCAGCGCGGGACTACGGGCGAACACCGGGGAGCTGTTTTTT.

This clonotype was counted ten times or more. V gene TRBV9 combines with J gene TRBJ2-1; a weak D match, TRBD2 (6 bases). CDR1 SGDLS and CDR2 YYNGEE come from the germline V gene. V lost 4 bases, J lost 0 bases, and 8 bases lay in between. This CDR3 is built from 14 residues. The DNA of the CDR3 is TGTGCCAGCAGCCACGGGAGCTCCTACAATGAGCAGTTCTTC. Translated, it gives CASSHGSSYNEQFF.

This clonotype was observed at least ten times. This chain joins TRBV9 and TRBJ2-3; possible D gene TRBD2, 5 bases. The V gene's germline CDR1 is SGDLS and CDR2 YYNGEE. There are 15 residues in the CDR3. Trimming cost V 0 bases and J 4 bases, with 12 bases left between them. The CDR3 region is CASSVAGIRADTQYF. The CDR3 nucleotides are TGTGCCAGCAGCGTAGCCGGGATTCGCGCAGATACGCAGTATTTT.

This clonotype was counted at least ten times. This chain connects TRBV9 to TRBJ2-3; D unresolved. The germline V gene encodes CDR1 SGDLS and CDR2 YYNGEE. CDR3 length: 15 amino acids. The V end lost 2 bases, the J end lost 3 bases, and 13 bases lay between the germline ends. The CDR3 DNA sequence: TGTGCCAGCAGCGTTTACATGGGCAATACAGATACGCAGTATTTT. Its protein product is CASSVYMGNTDTQYF.

This clonotype has ten or more counts. The chain links TRBV9 to TRBJ1-5; possible D gene TRBD1, 6 bases. This CDR3 is built from 14 residues. CDR1 is SGDLS, CDR2 YYNGEE, per germline. V lost 3 bases and J 6 bases, leaving 13 bases between the germline ends. CDR3 residues: CASSETGMGQPQHF. For the CDR3, the DNA is TGTGCCAGCAGCGAAACAGGGATGGGTCAGCCCCAGCATTTT.

This clonotype has ten or more counts. The genes are TRBV9 and TRBJ2-1, with a weak D call TRBD2 (5 bases). The CDR3 runs 14 residues. Germline V gene data show CDR1 as SGDLS and CDR2 as YYNGEE. Trimming pared 3 bases from V and 6 bases from J, leaving 13 bases between. CDR3: CASSARVPPNEQFF. CDR3 nucleotide sequence: TGTGCCAGCAGCGCGAGGGTCCCGCCCAATGAGCAGTTCTTC.

This clonotype was found many times. The CDR3: CASSRGGTGSYEQYF. The CDR3 nucleotides are TGTGCCAGCAGCAGGGGGGGGACAGGGTCGTACGAGCAGTACTTC. The chain uses TRBV9 and TRBJ2-7; TRBD1 matches at 9 bases. Germline V gene sequence: CDR1 SGDLS, CDR2 YYNGEE. J gave up 4 bases and V 4 bases, and 9 bases lay outside the gene matches. This CDR3 is 15 amino acids long.

This clonotype qualifies as large (0.1 to 1%). CDR3 nucleotide sequence: TGTGCCAGCAGCGTAGCTCTACTACCGAACAATGAGCAGTTCTTC. It specifies CASSVALLPNNEQFF. The chain combines TRBV9 with TRBJ2-1; the D is unclear. The V and J ends lost 0 bases and 5 bases respectively, with 12 bases between them. Germline V gene data show CDR1 as SGDLS and CDR2 as YYNGEE. The CDR3 length is 15 residues.

By sample share, this clonotype is medium-sized. The chain joins TRBV9 to TRBJ2-1; D may be TRBD2 (7 bases). Germline V gene data show CDR1 as SGDLS and CDR2 as YYNGEE. The CDR3 is 15 amino acids. Trimming pared 6 bases from V and 4 bases from J, leaving 17 bases between. The CDR3 DNA follows: TGTGCCAGCACCAGAGAGGGGGGGGGTTACAATGAGCAGTTCTTC. Its protein product is CASTREGGGYNEQFF.

The chain combines TRBV9 with TRBJ2-5; D call uncertain. Germline V gives CDR1 SGDLS, CDR2 YYNGEE. Trimming removed 0 bases from V and 3 bases from J, with 9 bases in between. The CDR3 spans 14 residues. The CDR3 DNA is TGTGCCAGCAGCGTAGGCCCGGAGAAAGAGACCCAGTACTTC. Translated: CASSVGPEKETQYF.

This sequence joins TRBV9 and TRBJ2-3; TRBD2 matches at 14 bases. CDR1 SGDLS and CDR2 YYNGEE come from the germline V gene. The V segment lost 2 bases and the J segment 4 bases; nucleotides outside the gene matches: 3. The CDR3 contains 16 residues. The CDR3 coding sequence is TGTGCCAGCAGCGTCGGACTAGCGGGAGGACCAGATACGCAGTATTTT. Amino acid sequence: CASSVGLAGGPDTQYF.